Below are 20 T cell receptor beta chains sequenced from a single sample in a study of T-cell memory formation after mild COVID-19. TCRdb called the 5' RACE reads again in MiXCR, with one record for every CDR3 protein. The table lists about 110,000 distinct CDR3 sequences, roughly a sixth of them singletons. Sequencing was done on a sample of PBMCs or a T cell subset sorted from them (not recorded which). These receptors all stem from a man between 18 and 29 years old who had mild COVID-19 (a few samples of this study predate the infection). Cell type and time point are not known.

The chain carries TRBV5-1 and TRBJ2-3, with D perhaps matching TRBD1 (5 bases). The V gene's germline CDR1 is SGHRS and CDR2 YFSETQ. The CDR3 extends over 14 amino acids. Trimming left V 4 bases short and J 4 bases short, with 13 bases between. The CDR3 region has the DNA TGCGCCAGCAGCCCGGCCGGACATCCAGATACGCAGTATTTT. Amino acid sequence: CASSPAGHPDTQYF.

The chain uses TRBV11-2 and TRBJ1-6, with unresolved D. The V and J ends lost 1 base and 8 bases respectively, with 6 bases between them. Germline-derived CDR1 and CDR2 are SGHAT and FQNNGV. The CDR3 runs 13 residues. The chain's CDR3 is CASSLALYSPLHF. In DNA, the CDR3 is TGTGCCAGCAGCTTAGCCCTATATTCACCCCTCCACTTT.

This clonotype has more than one count but fewer than ten. J is TRBJ1-1 and V is TRBV12-3 or TRBV12-4; TRBD1 might be the D (5 bases). The CDR3 contains 15 residues. Between the trimmed V and J ends, which lost 5 bases and 4 bases, there was a span of 17 bases. The CDR3 sequence: CASSPSWDAGTEAFF. DNA for the CDR3: TGTGCCAGCAGTCCCTCTTGGGACGCGGGCACTGAAGCTTTCTTT.

This clonotype was detected only a few times. The chain couples TRBV12-3 or TRBV12-4 to TRBJ2-4, with D perhaps matching TRBD1 (6 bases). The CDR3 is 13 residues long. V was shortened by 3 bases and J by 5 bases, with 8 bases between the two germline ends. The CDR3 DNA is TGTGCCAGCAGTTTTGAGGGGGAAAACATTCAGTACTTC. This translates into CASSFEGENIQYF.

This clonotype occurred a few times. The chain is built from TRBV6-2 or TRBV6-3 and TRBJ2-7, with 8 bases lining up with TRBD1. The V gene end was trimmed by 7 bases and the J gene end by 6 bases; junction bases not matched to a gene: 14. The CDR3 has 15 residues. CDR1 is MNHEY, CDR2 SVGEGT, per germline. CDR3 in DNA: TGTGCCAGCATTCTCAGGACAGGGCTTGCGCTCGAGCAGTACTTC. Its protein product is CASILRTGLALEQYF.

This clonotype was picked up a small number of times. This chain uses TRBV27 with TRBJ2-3, with D uncertain. The V gene's germline CDR1 is MNHEY and CDR2 SMNVEV (reference sequence). Trimming took off 2 bases at V and 4 bases at J, with 10 bases between the two ends. This CDR3 spans 14 amino acids. The CDR3 nucleotides are TGTGCCAGCAGTTTAAAGTATCCCCCAGATACGCAGTATTTT. Translated: CASSLKYPPDTQYF.

This clonotype has a single count. The rearrangement joins TRBV11-2 to TRBJ1-5; 8 nucleotides match TRBD1. J gave up 6 bases and V 4 bases, and 5 bases lay outside the gene matches. Germline CDR1 and CDR2: SGHAT and FQNNGV. This CDR3 contains 14 residues. CDR3 nucleotide sequence: TGTGCCAGCAGCTCGTCAGGGGGCGTTCAGCCCCAGCATTTT. This encodes CASSSSGGVQPQHF.

The V call is TRBV7-2, the J call TRBJ2-7; 7 bases fit TRBD1. The germline gives CDR1 SGHTA, CDR2 FQGNSA. With 7 bases clipped from V and 2 bases from J, the junction kept 8 bases outside the gene matches. This CDR3 region has 14 residues. The DNA for the CDR3 is TGTGCCAGCAAGGTCCCCGGGACAGCCTACGAGCAGTACTTC. As protein: CASKVPGTAYEQYF.

The gene calls are TRBV7-9 and TRBJ1-4; 11 bases fit TRBD1. CDR3 length equals 22 residues. Germline CDR1 SEHNR, CDR2 FQNEAQ (reference sequence). Trimming cost V 2 bases and J 0 bases; bases outside gene matches: 17. DNA for the CDR3: TGTGCCAGCAGCTTAAGGTGGACTTCCAGGACAGGGGGCGAAGCAACTAATGAAAAACTGTTTTTT. Protein product: CASSLRWTSRTGGEATNEKLFF.

This clonotype turned up a few times. The V call is TRBV6-6, the J call TRBJ1-2; D is possibly TRBD1 (5 bases). The CDR3 is 14 residues long. The germline gives CDR1 MNHNY, CDR2 SVGAGI (reference sequence). Trimming cost V 0 bases and J 3 bases, with 8 bases left between them. CDR3 residues: CASSYSLRDYGYTF. CDR3 nucleotide sequence: TGTGCCAGCAGTTACTCTCTCAGGGACTATGGCTACACCTTC.

The table lists this clonotype with a few counts. V usage is TRBV7-2 and J usage is TRBJ2-1; 10 bases fit TRBD2. The junction had 6 bases not matched to a gene; V was cut back by 5 bases and J by 5 bases. Germline loops: CDR1 SGHTA, CDR2 FQGNSA. The CDR3 runs 15 residues. In DNA, the CDR3 is TGTGCCAGCAGCAATCAGCGGGGGGGAAACAATGAGCAGTTCTTC. It yields the protein CASSNQRGGNNEQFF. The entire variable domain, with the rest obtained from reference TRBV7-2 and TRBJ2-1, is as follows: GAGVSQSPSNKVTEKGKDVELRCDPISGHTALYWYRQSLGQGLEFLIYFQGNSAPDKSGLPSDRFSAERTGGSVSTLTIQRTQQEDSAVYLCASSNQRGGNNEQFFGPGTRLTVL.

This clonotype came up a few times. CDR3 DNA: TGTGCCAGCAGCCAAGATCTGAGCACAGATACGCAGTATTTT. This encodes CASSQDLSTDTQYF. V and J are TRBV3-1 and TRBJ2-3; no reliable D call. Germline CDR1 is LGHDT and CDR2 is YNNKEL (reference sequence). The V gene lost 0 bases and the J gene lost 0 bases, with 4 bases spanning the gap. This CDR3 region has 14 residues.

This chain connects TRBV28 to TRBJ2-7, with 7 nucleotides matching TRBD1. Germline V CDR1 and CDR2: MDHEN, SYDVKM. With 8 bases clipped from V and 2 bases from J, the junction kept 9 bases outside the gene matches. This CDR3 spans 14 amino acids. CDR3 DNA sequence: TGTGCCAGCCTAAACCCGGGACAGCCCTACGAGCAGTACTTC. Translated, it gives CASLNPGQPYEQYF. The full variable domain, rest sourced from reference TRBV28 and TRBJ2-7, is DVKVTQSSRYLVKRTGEKVFLECVQDMDHENMFWYRQDPGLGLRLIYFSYDVKMKEKGDIPEGYSVSREKKERFSLILESASTNQTSMYLCASLNPGQPYEQYFGPGTRLTVT.

This clonotype has just a few counts. The CDR3 region is CASRVPGHTNTGELFF. The DNA for the CDR3 is TGTGCCAGCAGGGTACCGGGACATACGAACACCGGGGAGCTGTTTTTT. The V gene is TRBV7-9, the J gene TRBJ2-2, with a tentative D call TRBD1 (6 bases). V dropped 6 bases and J dropped 0 bases, with 14 bases sitting between them. Germline V lookup: CDR1 SEHNR, CDR2 FQNEAQ (reference sequence). The length of the CDR3 is 16 residues. The full variable domain, rest sourced from reference TRBV7-9 and TRBJ2-2, is DTGVSQNPRHKITKRGQNVTFRCDPISEHNRLYWYRQTLGQGPEFLTYFQNEAQLEKSRLLSDRFSAERPKGSFSTLEIQRTEQGDSAMYLCASRVPGHTNTGELFFGEGSRLTVL.

This rearrangement joins TRBV12-3 or TRBV12-4 to TRBJ1-1; D gene ambiguous. Trimming removed 11 bases from V and 1 base from J, with 8 bases in between. This CDR3 comprises 11 residues. The CDR3 loop reads CALRGNTEAFF. The CDR3 DNA reads as TGTGCCTTGAGAGGGAACACTGAAGCTTTCTTT.

This clonotype came up a few times. The chain has TRBV12-3 or TRBV12-4 and TRBJ2-1, with D uncertain. This CDR3 has 12 residues. The ends were cut back, 3 bases at V and 8 bases at J, with 8 bases in the middle. This CDR3 reads CASSFQGYEQFF. CDR3 in DNA: TGTGCCAGCAGTTTCCAAGGGTATGAGCAGTTCTTC.

The gene calls are TRBV7-9 and TRBJ2-3; the match to TRBD2 covers 10 bases. CDR1 is SEHNR, CDR2 FQNEAQ, per germline (reference sequence). This CDR3 has 16 residues. V shed 3 bases and J 5 bases; nucleotides not matched to a gene: 8. The CDR3 DNA sequence: TGTGCCAGCAGCTTTGGAGCGGGGGGGCCGAGAGATACGCAGTATTTT. Translated: CASSFGAGGPRDTQYF.

The chain joins TRBV7-2 to TRBJ2-5; D unresolved. Germline CDR1 SGHTA, CDR2 FQGNSA. The CDR3 loop spans 15 amino acids. V dropped 3 bases and J dropped 5 bases, with 16 bases sitting between them. For the CDR3, the DNA is TGTGCCAGCAGCTTTCGACTGGGCGTTAGGGAGACCCAGTACTTC. Protein: CASSFRLGVRETQYF.

The V gene is TRBV7-6, the J gene TRBJ2-5; 11 bases are a match to TRBD1. CDR3 length: 16 residues. V trimming: 4 bases; J trimming: 5 bases; junction bases outside the gene matches: 9. The germline CDR1 and CDR2 sequences are SGHVS and FNYEAQ. This CDR3 reads CASSSTGQGAYETQYF. Written as DNA, the CDR3 is TGTGCCAGCAGCTCAACCGGACAGGGGGCGTATGAGACCCAGTACTTC.

The chain employs TRBV7-3 and TRBJ1-1; D not resolved. Germline V CDR1 and CDR2: SGHTA, FQGTGA. V lost 5 bases, J lost 0 bases, and 4 bases lay in between. CDR3 length: 12 residues. The CDR3 DNA is TGTGCCAGCAGCGAGATGAACACTGAAGCTTTCTTT. Protein sequence: CASSEMNTEAFF.